This TCR beta chain came from a study of Graves' ophthalmopathy and Graves' hyperthyroidism. This clonotype was observed at least ten times. V was shortened by 3 bases and J by 0 bases, with 8 bases between the two germline ends. The CDR3 has 13 amino acids. CDR1 is DFQATT and CDR2 is SNEGSKA in the germline V gene (reference sequence). Certain patients were not enrolled. These were patients with other autoimmune diseases, uncontrolled infections, pregnancy or lactation. Investigators amplified TCR beta CDR3 regions from RNA transcripts. First-round RT-PCR with HTBI primers preceded a second-round multiplex PCR. TCRdb re-derived calls from the multiplex PCR reads in MiXCR, one entry per CDR3 protein. The table records about 480,000 distinct CDR3 sequences, around 15% of them present only once.

Sequenced: blood. The sequence came from a woman aged 25-40 years with Graves' ophthalmopathy. This rearrangement joins TRBV20-1 to TRBJ1-1; D remains unclear. The CDR3 bases are TGCAGTGCTAGTACTAGGATGAACACTGAAGCTTTCTTT. Encoded protein: CSASTRMNTEAFF.